The 20 T cell receptor beta chains given below trace back to one sample, sequenced in a study of regulatory T cells in long-lasting Graves disease (dated by TCRdb to about 2021). The time point label here, explained by the study, means: persistent/refractory GD, antithyroid drugs over 5 years with positive TRAb. For both TCR sequencing and RNA sequencing, RNA was extracted from PBMCs in TRIzol. Libraries were made using multiplex PCR. The data were produced on an Illumina HiSeq 4000. To build TCR beta libraries, CDR3 regions were amplified by Arm-PCR using iRepertoire HTBI primers. In-frame beta chains were kept once TCRdb had trimmed the public reads at Q25 with fastp and called clones with MiXCR. Entries that share a CDR3 protein sequence are merged under the most common genes and DNA. This sample has a few hundred thousand distinct CDR3 sequences in its table, and roughly 20% of those were observed once. Roughly a quarter of the sample is held by the ten biggest clonotypes.

Here the sequenced sample was peripheral blood mononuclear cells (PBMCs), taken when the disease was refractory, from a patient treated with antithyroid drugs. These receptors came from a woman aged 35 to 49 with Graves disease. Donor details come from another sample of the same person, matched by shared clones.

The V gene is TRBV6-1, the J gene TRBJ2-2; 10 positions match TRBD1. V lost 4 bases to trimming and J lost 7 bases; unmatched junction nucleotides: 3. Germline values: CDR1 MNHNS, CDR2 SASEGT. The CDR3 runs 14 residues. CDR3 nucleotide sequence: TGTGCCAGCAGTGCCGGACAGGGGGTCGGGGAGCTGTTTTTT. It encodes CASSAGQGVGELFF.

The sample holds many counts of this clonotype. The V and J genes are TRBV11-2 and TRBJ1-1; unclear D gene. Germline V gene sequence: CDR1 SGHAT, CDR2 FQNNGV. The CDR3 length is 13 residues. Between the trimmed V and J ends, which lost 5 bases and 3 bases, there was a span of 10 bases. In DNA form, the CDR3 reads TGTGCCAGCAGCAGCTACACAGACACTGAAGCTTTCTTT. Encoded protein: CASSSYTDTEAFF. Using reference TRBV11-2 and TRBJ1-1 for the parts outside the CDR3, the full variable domain is EAGVAQSPRYKIIEKRQSVAFWCNPISGHATLYWYQQILGQGPKLLIQFQNNGVVDDSQLPKDRFSAERLKGVDSTLKIQPAKLEDSAVYLCASSSYTDTEAFFGQGTRLTVV.

Many counts were recorded for this clonotype. This chain uses TRBV20-1 with TRBJ1-2; no clear D. Germline lookup yields CDR1 DFQATT and CDR2 SNEGSKA (reference sequence). The ends were cut back, 3 bases at V and 2 bases at J, with 10 bases in the middle. This CDR3 is 13 amino acids long. Written as DNA, the CDR3 is TGCAGTGCTAGTGTGGGCGTGAACTATGGCTACACCTTC. It codes for CSASVGVNYGYTF.

The rearrangement uses TRBV9 and TRBJ1-3; no firm D call. Germline CDR1 SGDLS, CDR2 YYNGEE. Trimming removed 1 base at V and 2 bases at J, with 16 bases between. The CDR3 spans 17 residues. In DNA form, the CDR3 reads TGTGCCAGCAGCGTATTTGCCAGCGCGGGGACTGGAAACACCATATATTTT. This gives the protein CASSVFASAGTGNTIYF.

This clonotype occurred many times. In DNA form, the CDR3 reads TGTGCCAGCAGTACGAGCCTAGCGGGAGTACCCTACGAGCAGTACTTC. Translated: CASSTSLAGVPYEQYF. The chain combines TRBV6-1 with TRBJ2-7; the match to TRBD2 covers 10 bases. The CDR3 length is 16 residues. The V segment lost 5 bases and the J segment 2 bases; nucleotides outside the gene matches: 9. The germline V gene has CDR1 MNHNS and CDR2 SASEGT.

Comment on this clonotype: An end of the junction does not agree with germline; a read error may underlie this. The chain links TRBV4-1 to TRBJ2-7; 7 bases align to TRBD2. The CDR3 totals 16 residues. Looked up from germline, CDR1 is MGHRA and CDR2 is YSYEKL. Here the CDR3 DNA reads TGCGCCAGCAGCCACTCCCCGGGACTATCGAACTACGAGCAGTGCTTC. Translated: CASSHSPGLSNYEQCF.

This clonotype was counted between two and nine times. The chain recombines TRBV15 with TRBJ1-6; a possible D gene is TRBD1 (6 bases). This CDR3 has 16 amino acids. Germline V CDR1 and CDR2: LNHNV, YYDKDF (reference sequence). V was trimmed by 5 bases and J by 3 bases, leaving 14 bases between them. The CDR3 bases are TGTGCCACCAGCGGTAGCGGGACAAACTATAATTCACCCCTCCACTTT. It codes for CATSGSGTNYNSPLHF.

This clonotype was counted ten times or more. This chain joins TRBV28 and TRBJ1-1; 7 bases agree with TRBD1. With V trimmed by 4 bases and J by 1 base, 9 bases remained unmatched. The CDR3 has 16 residues. Germline V lookup: CDR1 MDHEN, CDR2 SYDVKM. CDR3 sequence (DNA): TGTGCCAGCAGTTGGGACCCCGGGACAGAGAACACTGAAGCTTTCTTT. As protein: CASSWDPGTENTEAFF. The full variable domain, in which reference TRBV28 and TRBJ1-1 provide the parts outside the CDR3, is DVKVTQSSRYLVKRTGEKVFLECVQDMDHENMFWYRQDPGLGLRLIYFSYDVKMKEKGDIPEGYSVSREKKERFSLILESASTNQTSMYLCASSWDPGTENTEAFFGQGTRLTVV.

This chain links TRBV2 with TRBJ1-3, with TRBD1 matching 8 bases. V lost 6 bases to trimming and J lost 2 bases; unmatched junction nucleotides: 6. This CDR3 comprises 15 residues. Germline CDR1 reads SNHLY; CDR2 reads FYNNEI. Here the CDR3 reads CASSDRTGTGNTIYF. The CDR3 bases are TGTGCCAGCAGCGACCGGACAGGGACTGGAAACACCATATATTTT.

The V gene is TRBV19, the J gene TRBJ1-2; 7 nucleotides match TRBD1. With V trimmed by 6 bases and J by 5 bases, 3 bases remained unmatched. CDR3 length: 12 residues. Germline V CDR1 and CDR2: LNHDA, SQIVND (reference sequence). The CDR3 loop is CASSMGQYGYTF. CDR3 in DNA: TGTGCCAGTAGCATGGGACAGTATGGCTACACCTTC.

This chain links TRBV5-6 with TRBJ2-5; 10 bases are a match to TRBD1. Trimming cost V 5 bases and J 4 bases; bases outside gene matches: 5. The V gene's germline CDR1 is SGHDT and CDR2 YYEEEE. This CDR3 is 14 amino acids long. CDR3 nucleotide sequence: TGTGCCAGCAGTGGGACAGGGGAAGGAGAGACCCAGTACTTC. It is translated as CASSGTGEGETQYF.

This clonotype was counted between two and nine times. As the CDR3 is not closed by the conserved phenylalanine or tryptophan, this likely results from a read error. The rearrangement uses TRBV28 and TRBJ2-7; 9 bases line up with TRBD1. CDR1 is MDHEN, CDR2 SYDVKM, per germline. The CDR3 runs 16 residues. The ends lost 8 bases at V and 1 base at J; junction bases unmatched: 12. DNA for the CDR3: TGTGCCAGCCTTACCATTACAGGGGGCAAGTCCTACGAGCAGTACCTC. It specifies CASLTITGGKSYEQYL.

The chain recombines TRBV5-6 with TRBJ2-7; 8 bases line up with TRBD2. The junction had 14 bases not matched to a gene; V was cut back by 3 bases and J by 3 bases. The CDR3 contains 17 residues. Germline loops: CDR1 SGHDT, CDR2 YYEEEE. The CDR3 loop reads CASSWASGSSLGYEQYF. CDR3 DNA sequence: TGTGCCAGCAGCTGGGCGAGCGGGAGTTCCCTGGGCTACGAGCAGTACTTC.

This clonotype was recorded a few times. The chain links TRBV7-9 to TRBJ2-5; D may match TRBD1 or TRBD2 (6 bases each). Germline V gene lookup returns CDR1 SEHNR and CDR2 FQNEAQ (reference sequence). CDR3 length equals 14 residues. Trimming took 6 bases from V and 7 from J, leaving 18 bases between them. The CDR3 coding sequence is TGTGCCAGCAGTCTCCTAGGGGGGTCCGGGACCCAGTACTTC. Translating it yields CASSLLGGSGTQYF.

This rearrangement joins TRBV6-1 to TRBJ2-3; tentatively, D is TRBD1 or TRBD2 (6 bases each). V was cut by 2 bases and J by 2 bases, with 11 bases left in between. Germline assignment: CDR1 MNHNS and CDR2 SASEGT. The CDR3 consists of 15 residues. This CDR3 is CASSELRDITDTQYF. In nucleotides, the CDR3 is TGTGCCAGCAGTGAATTGCGGGACATCACAGATACGCAGTATTTT.

The V call is TRBV5-1, the J call TRBJ2-7; tentatively, D is TRBD2 (6 bases). The ends were cut back, 0 bases at V and 2 bases at J, with 21 bases in the middle. Germline V gives CDR1 SGHRS, CDR2 YFSETQ. The CDR3 runs to 18 residues. The CDR3 here is CASSLGLENWPLTYEQYF. The CDR3 DNA reads TGCGCCAGCAGCTTGGGACTAGAAAATTGGCCTTTAACCTACGAGCAGTACTTC.

V usage is TRBV20-1 and J usage is TRBJ2-5; no definite D call. CDR1 is DFQATT and CDR2 is SNEGSKA in the germline V gene (reference sequence). The V gene lost 6 bases and the J gene lost 10 bases, with 12 bases spanning the gap. The CDR3 runs to 10 residues. CDR3 region: CSASTDIQYF. As DNA, the CDR3 is TGCAGTGCAAGTACAGACATCCAGTACTTC.

This clonotype was seen at least ten times. CDR3 nucleotides: TGCAGTGCTGTAGACTACTACGAGCAGTACTTC. This translates into CSAVDYYEQYF. This chain connects TRBV20-1 to TRBJ2-7; maybe TRBD2 (5 bases). The CDR3 covers 11 residues. The V end was cut by 5 bases, the J end by 3 bases, with 8 bases between. Germline V CDR1 and CDR2: DFQATT, SNEGSKA (reference sequence).

This clonotype came up many times. V is TRBV2 and J is TRBJ2-2; D not resolved. This CDR3 is built from 15 residues. Germline V gene lookup returns CDR1 SNHLY and CDR2 FYNNEI. The V end lost 6 bases, the J end lost 5 bases, and 16 bases lay between the germline ends. The CDR3 nucleotides read TGTGCCAGCAGGGAGACCCTACTGAGAACCGGGGAGCTGTTTTTT. The encoded protein is CASRETLLRTGELFF.

The table lists this clonotype with a few counts. This sequence joins TRBV30 and TRBJ1-6; D perhaps matches TRBD1 (6 bases). With 6 bases removed from V and 9 bases from J, the gap between germline ends came to 15 bases. The CDR3 runs 13 residues. Germline loops: CDR1 GTSNPN, CDR2 SVGIG (reference sequence). The CDR3 DNA reads TGTGCCTGCCAATGGGACAATTTTTCACCCCTCCACTTT. This codes for CACQWDNFSPLHF.